This T cell receptor beta chain is drawn from a study of vaccination and CD4 T cells after COVID-19. The overall study: Post-vaccination samples were procured at a median of around 72 days following dose two (range 14 to 241). Study-wide points: Among convalescent patients, a median roughly 90% of reactive clones emerged only after vaccination. Spike mono-reactivity was the property of 304 of 307 vaccine-specific clones in convalescent patients.

Sequence data for DNA of cultured CD4+ T cells were generated by the Oncomine TCR Beta short-read assay. Via MiXCR, TCRdb re-called the PCR reads, giving one row per CDR3 protein. The data show approximately 15,000 distinct CDR3 sequences, about 40% seen once. Of note for this clonotype: Its antigen is unknown.

The CDR3 sequence is 16 residues long. The treatment denotes: roughly 10-day PBMC culture with coronavirus spike peptide pools or control peptides (ViraFEST assay). The sequenced sample was cultured CD4+ T cells from blood. This rearrangement joins TRBV21-1 to TRBJ1-5; TRBD1 is taken as the D call from the table, unchecked against the DNA. TRBV21-1 is labeled a pseudogene. The TCR comes from a human donor with COVID-19. CDR3 coding DNA: TGTGCCAGCAGCAAAGAACAGGGGAATAGCAATCAGCCCCAGCATTTT. Amino acid sequence: CASSKEQGNSNQPQHF.